Here is one T cell receptor beta chain with its context. This record comes from a study of blood T cell repertoires in COVID-19. Repertoires were generated with immunoSEQ multiplex PCR, while TCRdb's copy carries only in-frame clones and drops some. The repertoire includes approximately 210,000 clones, roughly 88% of them detected once, and around 1.4% sits in the top ten. The sequenced material came from peripheral blood. The sequence derives from a young man with active or convalescent COVID-19.

The chain's CDR3 is CASSPDRGNTIYF. The CDR3 coding sequence is TGTGCCAGCAGCCCCGACAGGGGAAACACCATATATTTT. J is TRBJ1-3 and V is TRBV5-4, with D tentatively TRBD1 (6 bases). Trimming removed 4 bases from V and 4 bases from J, with 9 bases in between. The CDR3 has 13 residues. Germline V gives CDR1 SGHNT, CDR2 YYREEE (reference sequence).